These 10 T cell receptor beta chains originate from one sample sequenced in a study of response to subunit inactivated influenza vaccine (dated by TCRdb to the late 2010s). Receptor libraries were prepared by RT-PCR. The instrument given in TCRdb is Illumina HiSeq 2500. The public sequencing data were trimmed at Q25 with fastp and processed into clonotypes with MiXCR by TCRdb, which kept only in-frame beta chains. Each CDR3 protein appears once, grouped with its most common genes and DNA. Within this sample are hundreds of thousands of distinct CDR3 sequences, with 12% to 15% of them counted one time only. About 7.4% of the sample lies in the top ten. Source: PBMCs from blood, taken 14 to 15 days before vaccination. The receptors shown here come from a man aged 50-59 years who received an inactivated influenza vaccine. Donor details come from another sample of the same person, matched by shared clones.

The rearrangement links TRBV6-5 to TRBJ2-7; 8 bases fit TRBD2. The CDR3 runs 16 residues. The junction had 7 bases not matched to a gene; V was cut back by 0 bases and J by 3 bases. From germline, CDR1 is MNHEY and CDR2 SVGAGI. The CDR3 DNA reads TGTGCCAGCAGTTACTCGGCTACTAGCGGCATCTACGAGCAGTACTTC. As protein: CASSYSATSGIYEQYF.

V and J are TRBV5-1 and TRBJ1-1; D perhaps matches TRBD1 (6 bases). The CDR3 covers 15 residues. V dropped 4 bases and J dropped 3 bases, with 16 bases sitting between them. Germline V gene lookup returns CDR1 SGHRS and CDR2 YFSETQ. As DNA, the CDR3 is TGCGCCAGCAGCCCGGGACAAACCGGGGACACTGAAGCTTTCTTT. This codes for CASSPGQTGDTEAFF.

This clonotype was picked up a small number of times. This chain uses TRBV24-1 with TRBJ2-3; 10 positions match TRBD1. The ends lost 4 bases at V and 1 base at J; junction bases unmatched: 4. The CDR3 extends over 16 amino acids. Germline CDR1 is KGHDR and CDR2 is SFDVKD. CDR3 nucleotides: TGTGCCACCAGTGACCGGGGACAGGGGCGCACAGATACGCAGTATTTT. Encoded protein: CATSDRGQGRTDTQYF.

The genes are TRBV12-3 or TRBV12-4 and TRBJ1-4; possibly TRBD1 for D (6 bases). V gave up 7 bases and J gave up 7 bases, with 16 bases separating them. The CDR3 runs 14 residues. The CDR3 DNA reads as TGTGCCAGCACTTCGGGGGGCATGGGTGAAAAACTGTTTTTT. Its translation is CASTSGGMGEKLFF.

The rearrangement uses TRBV6-2 or TRBV6-3 and TRBJ2-7; 9 bases map to TRBD1. CDR1 MNHEY and CDR2 SVGEGT come from the germline V gene. This CDR3 is built from 16 residues. Trimming took 10 bases from V and 5 from J; bases not matched to a gene: 18. This CDR3 reads CATRGFTRDRENEQYF. CDR3 coding DNA: TGTGCCACCCGCGGTTTCACGCGGGACAGGGAGAACGAGCAGTACTTC.

The chain joins TRBV5-1 to TRBJ2-2, with 8 bases lining up with TRBD1. Germline lookup yields CDR1 SGHRS and CDR2 YFSETQ. The CDR3 extends over 16 amino acids. V gave up 2 bases and J gave up 9 bases; unmatched junction bases: 12. CDR3 sequence: CASSLGTGVNGRELFF. The CDR3 nucleotides are TGCGCCAGCAGCTTAGGGACAGGAGTGAATGGCCGGGAGCTGTTTTTT.

The genes are TRBV11-2 and TRBJ2-1; no definite D call. Trimming took 0 bases from V and 11 from J, leaving 14 bases between them. The germline gives CDR1 SGHAT, CDR2 FQNNGV. The CDR3 totals 14 residues. CDR3 region: CASSLDPLPLKQFF. CDR3 sequence (DNA): TGTGCCAGCAGCTTAGATCCCCTTCCTTTAAAGCAGTTCTTC.

V usage is TRBV5-1 and J usage is TRBJ2-3; D is perhaps TRBD1 or TRBD2 (5 bases each). Trimming left V 0 bases short and J 7 bases short, with 12 bases between. The CDR3 totals 14 residues. CDR1 SGHRS and CDR2 YFSETQ come from the germline V gene. The CDR3 DNA reads TGCGCCAGCAGCTTGGGTACGGGGACGTATACGCAGTATTTT. Translating it yields CASSLGTGTYTQYF.

The chain has TRBV5-5 and TRBJ1-2, with 7 bases that match TRBD1. Trimming at V came to 2 bases and at J to 6 bases, leaving 7 bases not matched to a gene. This CDR3 comprises 14 residues. Per the germline V gene, CDR1 is SGHKS and CDR2 is YYEKEE (reference sequence). Here the CDR3 reads CASSFPGGGHGYTF. The DNA for the CDR3 is TGTGCCAGCAGCTTTCCAGGGGGAGGCCATGGCTACACCTTC.

This clonotype was observed a handful of times. The gene calls are TRBV6-2 or TRBV6-3 and TRBJ2-1; D may be TRBD1 (6 bases). V was shortened by 8 bases and J by 4 bases, with 18 bases between the two germline ends. This CDR3 has 15 amino acids. Germline-derived CDR1 and CDR2 are MNHEY and SVGEGT. The CDR3 spells CASFHGTGWYNEQFF. CDR3 sequence (DNA): TGTGCCAGCTTCCATGGCACAGGGTGGTACAATGAGCAGTTCTTC.